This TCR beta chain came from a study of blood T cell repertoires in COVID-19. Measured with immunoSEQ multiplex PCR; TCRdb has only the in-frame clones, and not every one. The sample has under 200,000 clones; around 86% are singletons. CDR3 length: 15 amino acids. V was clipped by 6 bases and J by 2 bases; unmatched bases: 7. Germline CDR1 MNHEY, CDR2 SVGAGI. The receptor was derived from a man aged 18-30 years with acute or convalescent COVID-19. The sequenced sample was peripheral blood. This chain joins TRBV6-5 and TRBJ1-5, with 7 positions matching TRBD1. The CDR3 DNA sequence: TGTGCCAGCAGCCGGGACAGCCGGGGCAATCAGCCCCAGCATTTT. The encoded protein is CASSRDSRGNQPQHF.